The TCR beta chain under discussion was sequenced for a study of shared clonotypes between healthy human individuals. About the study: Each donor's CD4 naive and CD4 memory cells filled three plates apiece, CD8 naive two, and CD8 memory one. Findings of the study overall: The study found lower generation probabilities in non-shared clonotypes than in those shared by all four donors.

For this clone: Its specificity is unknown.

V was clipped by 5 bases and J by 5 bases; unmatched bases: 10. Germline values: CDR1 SEHNR, CDR2 FQNEAQ (reference sequence). This CDR3 spans 15 amino acids. The method was immunoSEQ multiplex PCR; TCRdb's version includes in-frame clones alone and lacks a portion of them. The data hold roughly 1,000,000 clones, with more than 75% observed a single time. This clonotype originated in a man aged 18-30 years in good health. Some clones in this sample may be carry-over from other donors' samples. The material sequenced was memory CD4+ T cells from PBMCs. The subset here: CD45RA-negative fraction. The chain carries TRBV7-9 and TRBJ1-2; TRBD1 agrees at 8 bases. The CDR3 region is CASSRRQGAGYGYTF. CDR3 DNA sequence: TGTGCCAGCAGCCGCCGGCAGGGGGCAGGTTATGGCTACACCTTC.